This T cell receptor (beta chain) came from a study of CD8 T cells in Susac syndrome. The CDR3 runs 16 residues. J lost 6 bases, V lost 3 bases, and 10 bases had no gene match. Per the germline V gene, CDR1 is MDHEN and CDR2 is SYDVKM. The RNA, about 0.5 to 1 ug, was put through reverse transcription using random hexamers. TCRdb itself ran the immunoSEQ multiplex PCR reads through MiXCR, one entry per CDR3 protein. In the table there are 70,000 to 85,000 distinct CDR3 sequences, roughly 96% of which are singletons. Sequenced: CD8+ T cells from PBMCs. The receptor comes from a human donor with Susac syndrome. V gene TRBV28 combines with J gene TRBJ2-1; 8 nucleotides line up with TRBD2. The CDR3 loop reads CASSFAPGTSSNEQFF. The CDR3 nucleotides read TGTGCCAGCAGTTTTGCCCCCGGGACTAGTTCCAATGAGCAGTTCTTC. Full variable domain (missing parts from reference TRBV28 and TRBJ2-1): DVKVTQSSRYLVKRTGEKVFLECVQDMDHENMFWYRQDPGLGLRLIYFSYDVKMKEKGDIPEGYSVSREKKERFSLILESASTNQTSMYLCASSFAPGTSSNEQFFGPGTRLTVL.